The T cell receptor (beta chain) described here comes from a study of cytomegalovirus exposure and HLA in healthy donors. Points from the study as a whole: The authors listed roughly 150 TCR beta chains as cytomegalovirus-associated.

In regard to this clone: The antigen remains undetermined.

Vbeta (60) and Jbeta (13) primers were used in the PCR. Measured with immunoSEQ multiplex PCR; TCRdb has only the in-frame clones, and not every one. The sample records 170,000 or so clones, around four fifths being singletons. The CDR3 is 14 amino acids. CDR1 and CDR2 (germline): SGHDT, YYEEEE. V dropped 0 bases and J dropped 5 bases, with 11 bases sitting between them. Sequencing was done on a sample of PBMCs. The V call is TRBV5-6, the J call TRBJ2-5; TRBD1 might be the D (5 bases). The TCR sequence derives from a man aged 45 to 65 in good health and CMV-seronegative. This CDR3 reads CASSLAGATETQYF. The CDR3 DNA is TGTGCCAGCAGCTTGGCTGGGGCCACGGAGACCCAGTACTTC.